The sample holds a few counts of the clone carrying this T cell receptor (beta chain). Its matching antigen is unknown. Primers: 60 Vbeta forward and 13 Jbeta reverse. Clones were read by immunoSEQ multiplex PCR, and TCRdb kept only the in-frame ones, dropping some. The table includes under 130,000 clones, 70% detected once. This sample is part of a study of cytomegalovirus exposure and HLA in healthy donors. Overall study: Ancestry clustering placed 81% of under 450 genotyped donors in the Caucasian-associated cluster.

Study-wide results and limits: Sequencing depth roughly uniform across donors was assumed in presence/absence analyses. In a later analysis, TCR beta V- and J-gene trimming showed a link to a missense DCLRE1C variant. With further analysis later on, most CMV-associated TCR beta chains appeared HLA-restricted.

This TCR was sampled from a man between 35 and 55 years old in good health and CMV-seropositive. The sequenced material came from PBMCs.

In DNA form, the CDR3 reads TGTGCCAGCAGCTTAGCAACAGCGAACACCGGGGAGCTGTTTTTT. This codes for CASSLATANTGELFF. J is TRBJ2-2 and V is TRBV7-2, with D unresolved. The V gene's germline CDR1 is SGHTA and CDR2 FQGNSA. The CDR3 runs 15 residues. Trimming pared 0 bases from V and 0 bases from J, leaving 5 bases between.